Listed below are T cell receptor beta chains from one sample, sequenced in a study of blood T cell repertoires in COVID-19. Sequenced by immunoSEQ multiplex PCR; TCRdb stores in-frame clones only, minus some. The sample yields some 400,000 clones, 81% seen once. The material sequenced was peripheral blood. All receptors come from a human donor with acute or convalescent COVID-19. The donor label of this sample is uncertain. The CDR3 runs from the conserved cysteine through the conserved F or W. The D gene is left open where the match is weak. Clone size is given for some rows only: seen once, a few or many times, or a class if the clone is expanded.

D gene	V gene	J gene	clone size	CDR3 DNA	CDR3 protein
NA	TRBV5-1	TRBJ2-7	NA	TGCGCCAGCAGCCCCAAGGGGGGGGGCTACGAGCAGTACTTC	CASSPKGGGYEQYF
NA	TRBV7-9	TRBJ1-6	NA	TGTGCCAGCAGCTTGATTAGGGGTCTAATTTCACCCCTCCACTTT	CASSLIRGLISPLHF
NA	TRBV2	TRBJ1-4	few	TGTGCCAGCAGTGTACCCGGACAAGGGGGAGAAAAACTGTTTTTT	CASSVPGQGGEKLFF
TRBD1	TRBV7-9	TRBJ1-1	NA	TGTGCCAGCAGCCCACCAGACAGGGGTTACCCTGAAGCTTTCTTT	CASSPPDRGYPEAFF
TRBD1	TRBV7-8	TRBJ1-1	NA	TGTGCCAGCAGCTTAAGGGACAGGATGAGCACTGAAGCTTTCTTT	CASSLRDRMSTEAFF
TRBD1	TRBV28	TRBJ1-1	once	TGTGCCAGCAGTGGACAGGTGAGCACTGAAGCTTTCTTT	CASSGQVSTEAFF
NA	TRBV24-1	TRBJ2-1	NA	TGTGCCACCCGACTAGACAATGAGCAGTTCTTC	CATRLDNEQFF
TRBD2	TRBV9	TRBJ2-3	NA	TGTGCCAGCAGCGTAGACCCGGGAGGGGAAGGTACGCAGTATTTT	CASSVDPGGEGTQYF
NA	TRBV27	TRBJ2-1	NA	TGTGCCAGCAGTTTAGGGCTAGCTGCGGTTGGTAGTGAGCAGTTCTTC	CASSLGLAAVGSEQFF
NA	TRBV5-6	TRBJ2-5	NA	TGTGCCAGCAGCACCGTGGAGTTCGAGACCCAGTACTTC	CASSTVEFETQYF
TRBD2	TRBV7-2	TRBJ2-1	NA	TGTGCCAGCAGCTTAGCACTCTTTCTACTAGCGGGAGTAGTTCATGAGCAGTTCTTC	CASSLALFLLAGVVHEQFF
TRBD2	TRBV5-1	TRBJ2-7	NA	TGCGCCAGCACCCCGACTAGCGGTACCTACGAGCAGTACTTC	CASTPTSGTYEQYF
TRBD2	TRBV19	TRBJ2-5	few	TGTGCCAGTAGTGGGCTAGCGGGAGTTGAAGAGACCCAGTACTTC	CASSGLAGVEETQYF
TRBD1	TRBV6-1	TRBJ1-2	NA	TGTGCCAGCAGTGCAACCGGGACAGGGGCCAGCTTGGGTGGCTACACCTTC	CASSATGTGASLGGYTF
TRBD1	TRBV28	TRBJ1-1	NA	TGTGCCAGCAGACCCCGGACAGGGGTTAACACTGAAGCTTTCTTT	CASRPRTGVNTEAFF
NA	TRBV12-3/TRBV12-4	TRBJ2-2	NA	TGTGCCAGCAGTTTACGACAGACCGGGGAGCTGTTTTTT	CASSLRQTGELFF
NA	TRBV2	TRBJ2-7	NA	TGTGCCAGCAGTGAAGGGCAACTAGATTTCTACGAGCAGTACTTC	CASSEGQLDFYEQYF
NA	TRBV6-5	TRBJ1-2	NA	TGTGCCAGCACCGACAGACTCTATGGCTACACCTTC	CASTDRLYGYTF
NA	TRBV29-1	TRBJ2-3	NA	TGCAGCGTTGAAGATTCGGCAGGGTCTCTAGATACGCAGTATTTT	CSVEDSAGSLDTQYF
TRBD2	TRBV19	TRBJ2-2	NA	TGTGCCAGTACCCATGGGGGTAGCGGGGCCGGGGAGCTGTTTTTT	CASTHGGSGAGELFF
NA	TRBV28	TRBJ1-1	NA	TGTGCCAGCAGGTCGGGGGGGGCCGGACGCATGAACACTGAAGCTTTCTTT	CASRSGGAGRMNTEAFF
NA	TRBV7-8	TRBJ2-7	NA	TGTGCCAGCAGCTTAGGGGGCGAGAGAGAGCAGTACTTC	CASSLGGEREQYF
NA	TRBV10-2	TRBJ2-3	NA	TGCGCCAGCAGTCTGAGCACAGATACGCAGTATTTT	CASSLSTDTQYF
TRBD1	TRBV6-1	TRBJ1-5	NA	TGTGCCAGCAGTGACACAGGGGGCGTTTATCAGCCCCAGCATTTT	CASSDTGGVYQPQHF
TRBD2	TRBV6-5	TRBJ2-1	NA	TGTGCCAGCAATAGCGGGGACTCCTACAATGAGCAGTTCTTC	CASNSGDSYNEQFF
NA	TRBV5-1	TRBJ1-5	NA	TGCGCCAGCAGCCAGGCGGGGGCCAGCAATCAGCCCCAGCATTTT	CASSQAGASNQPQHF
TRBD2	TRBV19	TRBJ2-1	once	TGTGCCAGTAGGAAAGGACTAGCGGGAGGGGAAAATGAGCAGTTCTTC	CASRKGLAGGENEQFF
NA	TRBV9	TRBJ1-2	NA	TGTGCCAGCAGCACCCAATCTAGAAAGTCGGGCTACACCTTC	CASSTQSRKSGYTF
NA	TRBV20-1	TRBJ2-1	NA	TGCAGTGCTAGTATAGAGGGCTCCCACAATGAGCAGTTCTTC	CSASIEGSHNEQFF
TRBD1	TRBV27	TRBJ2-5	NA	TGTGCCAGCAGTTTAGGGACAGGGATGGAGACCCAGTACTTC	CASSLGTGMETQYF
NA	TRBV18	TRBJ2-7	NA	TGTGCCAGCTCACCACCTTATTCGACAGGAACCGCCTACGAGCAGTACTTC	CASSPPYSTGTAYEQYF
TRBD2	TRBV7-9	TRBJ2-1	NA	TGTGCCACCTTCCGACTAGCAGTCCACAATGAGCAGTTCTTC	CATFRLAVHNEQFF
NA	TRBV6-1	TRBJ1-1	NA	TGTGCCAGCAGTAGGACGGATCAGGGAACTGAAGCTTTCTTT	CASSRTDQGTEAFF
TRBD2	TRBV2	TRBJ2-5	NA	TGTGCCACACAACGACCGGGACTAGTAAAAGAGACCCAGTACTTC	CATQRPGLVKETQYF